Described below is a single T cell receptor (beta chain) sequence and its context. Antigen unknown. The data belong to a study of cytomegalovirus exposure and HLA in healthy donors. Findings and caveats of the study: TCR beta V segments were, for the most part, productive about 87% or about 30% of the time in an earlier analysis. Presence/absence analyses treated sequencing depth as roughly uniform across donors.

PCR employed 60 Vbeta and 13 Jbeta primers. The assay was immunoSEQ multiplex PCR, and TCRdb's table has in-frame clones only and misses some. The sample includes under 150,000 clones, around 78% of them seen just once. Source material: PBMCs. The TCR was taken from a woman between 40 and 50 years old in good health and CMV-seropositive.

CDR3 amino acids: CASSPPPQGPSTDTQYF. The DNA of the CDR3 is TGTGCCAGCAGCCCGCCCCCACAGGGTCCTAGCACAGATACGCAGTATTTT. The rearrangement uses TRBV11-1 and TRBJ2-3; weak D call: TRBD1 (6 bases). Trimming removed 5 bases from V and 0 bases from J, with 18 bases in between. Germline CDR1 reads SGHAT; CDR2 reads FQDESV (reference sequence). The CDR3 spans 17 residues.